This is a list of T cell receptor beta chains from one sample in a study of T cell changes during pregnancy in multiple sclerosis. The data were produced by immunoSEQ multiplex PCR, yet TCRdb's version contains in-frame clones alone and is incomplete. Of 25,000 to 35,000 clones in the sample, 85% to 90% were seen once. Sequences were derived from CD8+ T cells from peripheral blood mononuclear cells, sampled in the second trimester of pregnancy. The receptor set was obtained from a female donor with multiple sclerosis, enrolled in a pregnancy study. Each CDR3 is given with its conserved first and last residue. A D gene is named only where the DNA matches it firmly. The size of a clone is reported for some rows only, either as once, few or many, or as a class for expanded clones.

J,size,D,V,DNA,CDR3
TRBJ2-1,.,TRBD2,TRBV25-1,TGTGCCAGCAGTGTACTAGCGGGGGGGCCCAATGAGCAGTTCTTC,CASSVLAGGPNEQFF
TRBJ1-1,.,.,TRBV15,TGTGCCACCAGCAGAGAAACGGGAGACACTGAAGCTTTCTTT,CATSRETGDTEAFF
TRBJ2-7,.,TRBD1,TRBV6-1,TGTGCCAGCAGTAATACCGGGACAGGGAACGAGCAGTACTTC,CASSNTGTGNEQYF
TRBJ1-1,.,TRBD1,TRBV5-4,TGTGCCAGCAGCTCCTTTGAACCGGGACAGGGGGAACTAACTTTCTTT,CASSSFEPGQGELTFF
TRBJ2-7,once,TRBD1,TRBV13,TGTGCCAGCAAGTTGGCAGGGGGTACCTACGAGCAGTACTTC,CASKLAGGTYEQYF
TRBJ1-5,once,.,TRBV5-8,TGTGCCAGCAGCTTGGAGCGCGTGGCGGGGGGGTATCAGCCCCAGCATTTT,CASSLERVAGGYQPQHF
TRBJ2-3,.,TRBD2,TRBV29-1,TGCAGCGTTGAATCTTTCGAACTAGCGGGGGGGATTAGCACAGATACGCAGTATTTT,CSVESFELAGGISTDTQYF
TRBJ1-6,.,.,TRBV6-1,TGTGCCAGCAGTGAAGCATCGGGTAACAATTCACCCCTCCACTTT,CASSEASGNNSPLHF
TRBJ1-1,.,.,TRBV4-1,TGCGCCAGCAGCCAACGCGCAGGGGCAGGACCGAACACTGAAGCTTTCTTT,CASSQRAGAGPNTEAFF
TRBJ1-2,.,.,TRBV5-6,TGTGCCAGCAGCTCCCCGGTGGCCCAGGGTATTATCTCGGACTATGGCTACACCTTC,CASSSPVAQGIISDYGYTF
TRBJ2-1,.,.,TRBV27,TGTGCCAGCCAGGGCAGCTTCTTCAATGAGCAGTTCTTC,CASQGSFFNEQFF
TRBJ2-7,.,.,TRBV2,TGTGCCAGCAGTGCCCTAGGCTACGAGCAGTACTTC,CASSALGYEQYF
TRBJ1-1,.,.,TRBV2,TGTGCCAGCAGTGACGACGGGGGAAACACTGAAGCTTTCTTT,CASSDDGGNTEAFF
TRBJ2-5,.,TRBD2,TRBV28,TGTGCCAGCAGTTTAAGCGGGGGGGAAACCCAGTACTTC,CASSLSGGETQYF
TRBJ2-3,.,.,TRBV30,TGTGCCTGGAGTGTAGTCAGGTGGGAGTCAGATACGCAGTATTTT,CAWSVVRWESDTQYF
TRBJ2-1,.,TRBD1,TRBV4-3,TGCGCCAGCAGCCAAGATCTGGGGACAGTATACAATGAGCAGTTCTTC,CASSQDLGTVYNEQFF
TRBJ2-3,few,.,TRBV5-1,TGCGCCAGCAGCTTGGGGTCAGGGCCCCACACAGATACGCAGTATTTT,CASSLGSGPHTDTQYF
TRBJ1-1,once,.,TRBV21-1,TGTGCCAGCAGCAAACAGAACACTGAAGCTTTCTTT,CASSKQNTEAFF
TRBJ1-1,.,TRBD1,TRBV11-2,TGTGCCAGCAGCTTTCTAAGACAGGGGAGGAACACTGAAGCTTTCTTT,CASSFLRQGRNTEAFF
TRBJ2-1,.,TRBD1,TRBV2,TGTGCCAGCAGGGGGACAGGGGGACCCTACAATGAGCAGTTCTTC,CASRGTGGPYNEQFF